The 32 T cell receptor beta chains below all came from one sample that was sequenced in a study of prognosis after radiotherapy for stage I lung cancer. The study amplified the TCR beta CDR3 region from genomic DNA. This amplification was carried out by two rounds of multiplex PCR. Primers specific to each TRBV and TRBJ gene were used in first-round PCR. TCRdb ran MiXCR on the multiplex PCR reads and lists one entry per CDR3 protein. The repertoire holds approximately 35,000 distinct CDR3 sequences, roughly a third seen once, with 16% in the top ten. The sequences come from PBMCs, collected before or after stereotactic body radiation therapy (not recorded which). These receptors originate from a donor aged 50 or older with non-small cell lung cancer.

Only a few counts were recorded for this clonotype. A much larger clone lies a single base off, so this may be a read error. The chain recombines TRBV6-1 with TRBJ2-7, with 7 bases that match TRBD2. This CDR3 is 14 amino acids long. Germline V gene data show CDR1 as MNHNS and CDR2 as SASEGT. In DNA form, the CDR3 reads TGTGCCAGCAGCCCAGCCGCAGAAGGGAGGGAGCGGTACTTC. The encoded protein is CASSPAAEGRERYF.

This clonotype was picked up many times. This chain joins TRBV9 and TRBJ1-1; the D gene is possibly TRBD1 (5 bases). The CDR3 sequence is 15 residues long. Trimming removed 0 bases at V and 4 bases at J, with 13 bases between. The germline CDR1 and CDR2 sequences are SGDLS and YYNGEE. CDR3 in DNA: TGTGCCAGCAGCGTAGTGCGGGGGGTTAGCACTGAAGCTTTCTTT. Translated: CASSVVRGVSTEAFF. Full variable domain (missing parts from reference TRBV9 and TRBJ1-1): DSGVTQTPKHLITATGQRVTLRCSPRSGDLSVYWYQQSLDQGLQFLIQYYNGEERAKGNILERFSAQQFPDLHSELNLSSLELGDSALYFCASSVVRGVSTEAFFGQGTRLTVV.

Ten or more counts support this clonotype. The V and J genes are TRBV5-1 and TRBJ2-5; D is uncertain. There are 11 residues in the CDR3. Trimming removed 6 bases from V and 4 bases from J, with 7 bases in between. Germline values: CDR1 SGHRS, CDR2 YFSETQ. The CDR3 here is CASTLRETQYF. CDR3 DNA sequence: TGCGCCAGCACCCTGCGAGAGACCCAGTACTTC.

This clonotype was seen a few times. A far larger clone is one nucleotide away, so this likely arose from a read error. V is TRBV6-4 and J is TRBJ1-2; TRBD1 might be the D (5 bases). CDR1 and CDR2 (germline): MRHNA, SNTAGT. The CDR3 contains 13 residues. Deletions cut 7 bases from V and 9 bases from J, with 18 bases between. The CDR3 sequence: CASTSWGKYSYTF. The CDR3, as DNA: TGTGCCAGCACCTCGTGGGGGAAGTATAGCTACACCTTC.

There are a few counts of this clonotype. A far larger clone is one base from this, pointing to a likely read error. The chain recombines TRBV6-4 with TRBJ1-5, with 7 nucleotides matching TRBD1. There are 15 residues in the CDR3. With 6 bases clipped from V and 7 bases from J, the junction kept 12 bases outside the gene matches. Germline-derived CDR1 and CDR2 are MRHNA and SNTAGT. CDR3 nucleotide sequence: TGTGCCAGCAGCCCAGGAGTACAGGGGATACAGCCCCAGCATTTT. The encoded protein is CASSPGVQGIQPQHF.

Ten or more counts support this clonotype. The chain couples TRBV25-1 to TRBJ2-3; TRBD2 matches 7 bases. There are 16 residues in the CDR3. V shed 3 bases and J 1 base; nucleotides not matched to a gene: 7. Germline V gene lookup returns CDR1 MGHDK and CDR2 SYGVNS. The CDR3 spells CASSDAFLAGTDTQYF. In DNA form, the CDR3 reads TGTGCCAGCAGTGATGCGTTCCTAGCGGGCACAGATACGCAGTATTTT.

This clonotype was observed many times. The chain employs TRBV4-1 and TRBJ2-3; a possible D gene is TRBD1 (6 bases). Germline V gene lookup returns CDR1 MGHRA and CDR2 YSYEKL. The CDR3 runs to 12 residues. Trimming took 4 bases from V and 10 from J, leaving 12 bases between them. The CDR3 reads CASSRGQGPQYF. In nucleotides, the CDR3 is TGCGCCAGCAGCCGGGGCCAGGGGCCGCAGTATTTT.

A note on this clonotype: One end of the junction is discordant with germline, which a read error may explain. The chain links TRBV6-1 to TRBJ1-1; D is unresolved. CDR3 size: 16 residues. In germline, CDR1 is MNHNS, CDR2 SASEGT. The CDR3 coding sequence is TGTGCCAGCAGTAATACACGGACGGTGGGTGTCACTGAAGCTCTCTTT. Amino acid sequence: CASSNTRTVGVTEALF.

This clonotype has a handful of counts. This may stem from a read error, because a much larger clone lies one nucleotide away. The rearrangement uses TRBV7-9 and TRBJ2-7, with D unresolved. The germline V gene has CDR1 SEHNR and CDR2 FQNEAQ (reference sequence). V shed 4 bases and J shed 0 bases, with 16 bases lying between them. The CDR3 loop spans 16 amino acids. For the CDR3, the DNA is TGTGCCAGCAGCTCAATACAGTTGGGCCTCTCCTACGAGCAGTACTTC. It encodes CASSSIQLGLSYEQYF.

CDR3 amino acids: CASTTVDTGELFF. In DNA, the CDR3 is TGTGCCAGCACCACAGTGGACACCGGGGAGCTGTTTTTT. The J gene is TRBJ2-2, the V gene TRBV6-1; D unclear. The CDR3 has 13 amino acids. In germline, CDR1 is MNHNS, CDR2 SASEGT. V gave up 7 bases and J gave up 3 bases, with 9 bases separating them.

This clonotype has a count of ten or more. The chain joins TRBV2 to TRBJ2-2; the D gene is possibly TRBD1 (6 bases). The V end was cut by 1 base, the J end by 5 bases, with 11 bases between. The CDR3 loop spans 15 amino acids. CDR1 SNHLY and CDR2 FYNNEI come from the germline V gene. In DNA form, the CDR3 reads TGTGCCAGCAGTGAAGTGGGGGCTGAGACCGGGGAGCTGTTTTTT. It specifies CASSEVGAETGELFF.

This clonotype has ten or more counts. Its ends do not fully match the called genes, so a read error is possible. This CDR3 reads CASSLGLAGSNEQYF. CDR3 DNA: TGTGCTAGCAGCTTAGGGCTAGCGGGCAGCAACGAGCAGTACTTC. V usage is TRBV7-7 and J usage is TRBJ2-7; TRBD2 agrees at 8 bases. This CDR3 comprises 15 residues. From germline, CDR1 is SSHAT and CDR2 FNYEAQ (reference sequence).

Comments on this clonotype: A much larger clone lies one base from this, so it may be a read error. The chain combines TRBV6-2 or TRBV6-3 with TRBJ1-2, with D possibly matching TRBD1 (5 bases). Germline V gives CDR1 MNHEY, CDR2 SVGEGT. Deletions cut 6 bases from V and 0 bases from J, with 14 bases between. The CDR3 length is 15 residues. The CDR3 loop is CASSPYRWSNYGYTF. In DNA, the CDR3 is TGTGCCAGCAGCCCATACAGGTGGTCTAACTATGGCTACACCTTC.

The chain joins TRBV28 to TRBJ1-2, with D possibly matching TRBD1 (5 bases). Germline CDR1 MDHEN, CDR2 SYDVKM. V was pared by 2 bases and J by 8 bases, with 9 bases between. This CDR3 has 12 amino acids. In DNA form, the CDR3 reads TGTGCCAGCAGTTTACCAGGGAGAGGCTACACCTTC. The encoded protein is CASSLPGRGYTF.

This clonotype was counted many times. This chain joins TRBV7-3 and TRBJ2-7, with a weak D call TRBD2 (6 bases). Germline-derived CDR1 and CDR2 are SGHTA and FQGTGA. The CDR3 has 13 amino acids. V lost 5 bases to trimming and J lost 7 bases, with 15 bases between them. The CDR3 reads CASSEGTLGEQYF. The CDR3 coding sequence is TGTGCCAGCAGCGAAGGGACTCTGGGGGAGCAGTACTTC.

This clonotype was detected many times. CDR3 DNA: TGCGCCAGCAGCCCTTTACTTGGCGGGACCTACGAGCAGTACTTC. It translates to CASSPLLGGTYEQYF. V usage is TRBV5-1 and J usage is TRBJ2-7; tentative D call: TRBD2 (6 bases). V was clipped by 4 bases and J by 2 bases, with 16 bases between them. The CDR3 has 15 amino acids. Germline values: CDR1 SGHRS, CDR2 YFSETQ.

The table lists this clonotype with many counts. This rearrangement joins TRBV5-1 to TRBJ2-7; 11 nucleotides agree with TRBD2. J was trimmed by 4 bases and V by 3 bases; bases with no gene match: 3. Germline CDR1 is SGHRS and CDR2 is YFSETQ. This CDR3 comprises 14 residues. CDR3 nucleotide sequence: TGCGCCAGCAGCTCGACTAGCGGGGTGTACGAGCAGTACTTC. This gives the protein CASSSTSGVYEQYF.

This clonotype was recorded a few times. The chain joins TRBV7-9 to TRBJ2-5; D perhaps matches TRBD1 (6 bases). The CDR3 length is 13 residues. Germline V gene sequence: CDR1 SEHNR, CDR2 FQNEAQ (reference sequence). V gave up 5 bases and J gave up 5 bases, with 12 bases separating them. The CDR3 spells CASSIRGGETQYF. CDR3 bases: TGTGCCAGCAGCATCAGGGGTGGGGAGACCCAGTACTTC.

Many counts were recorded for this clonotype. A read error may produce the germline difference seen at one junction end. The chain joins TRBV28 to TRBJ2-6, with 7 bases lining up with TRBD1. The CDR3 sequence is 17 residues long. Germline lookup yields CDR1 MDHEN and CDR2 SYDVKM. This CDR3 is CVSSSGTAFSGANVLTF. The CDR3 coding sequence is TGTGTCAGCAGTTCCGGGACAGCGTTCTCTGGGGCCAACGTCCTGACTTTC.

This clonotype was counted only a few times. A much more abundant neighbour one base away suggests this may be a read error. The chain links TRBV2 to TRBJ2-5; D gene uncertain. The CDR3 contains 11 residues. Germline V gene sequence: CDR1 SNHLY, CDR2 FYNNEI. The V end was cut by 7 bases, the J end by 1 base, with 4 bases between. CDR3 DNA: TGTGCCAGCATCATCCAAGAGACCCAGTACTTC. This translates into CASIIQETQYF.

A word on this clonotype: One end of the junction varies from germline; a read error may be responsible. The chain employs TRBV7-9 and TRBJ2-7, with TRBD2 identical over 10 bases. CDR1 SEHNR and CDR2 FQNEAQ come from the germline V gene (reference sequence). The CDR3 sequence is 18 residues long. CDR3 in DNA: TGTGCCAGCAGCCCGCTTGGGACTAGCGTGAGGGAATTCTACGAGCAGTACTTT. Encoded protein: CASSPLGTSVREFYEQYF.

The gene calls are TRBV5-1 and TRBJ2-5; no definite D call. The CDR3 has 12 amino acids. V lost 2 bases, J lost 4 bases, and 6 bases lay in between. CDR1 and CDR2 from the germline V gene are SGHRS and YFSETQ. The CDR3: CASSLTGETQYF. In DNA, the CDR3 is TGCGCCAGCAGCTTAACGGGAGAGACCCAGTACTTC. The full variable domain, rest sourced from reference TRBV5-1 and TRBJ2-5, is KAGVTQTPRYLIKTRGQQVTLSCSPISGHRSVSWYQQTPGQGLQFLFEYFSETQRNKGNFPGRFSGRQFSNSRSEMNVSTLELGDSALYLCASSLTGETQYFGPGTRLLVL.

Details on this clonotype: Given a much more abundant clone one base away, this may be a read error. This chain uses TRBV15 with TRBJ2-7; 8 bases fit TRBD2. The V gene's germline CDR1 is LNHNV and CDR2 YYDKDF (reference sequence). The CDR3 covers 15 residues. CDR3 DNA: TGTGCCAGCAGCGGAGGGGCGGGGGGTGTGAGAGGGCAGTACTTC. It codes for CASSGGAGGVRGQYF.

This clonotype has a count of ten or more. This chain uses TRBV6-1 with TRBJ1-1, with no clear D. Per the germline V gene, CDR1 is MNHNS and CDR2 is SASEGT. V was pared by 8 bases and J by 1 base, with 11 bases between. CDR3 length equals 13 residues. CDR3 sequence reads: CASLGVWNTEAFF. CDR3 sequence (DNA): TGTGCCAGCCTCGGGGTATGGAACACTGAAGCTTTCTTT.

This clonotype was found many times. The chain joins TRBV28 to TRBJ1-4, with no clear D. V lost 3 bases and J 10 bases, leaving 9 bases between the germline ends. This CDR3 spans 12 amino acids. The V gene's germline CDR1 is MDHEN and CDR2 SYDVKM. In DNA form, the CDR3 reads TGTGCCAGCAGTTTGGGAAGTGGAAAACTGTTTTTT. This encodes CASSLGSGKLFF.

Comments on this clonotype: A read error likely explains this, since a far larger clone differs by one base. The rearrangement joins TRBV9 to TRBJ2-5; 10 positions agree with TRBD2. Judging by the DNA end, TRBJ2-1 fits better; the J call may be wrong. CDR3 length equals 17 residues. The germline V gene encodes CDR1 SGDLS and CDR2 YYNGEE. CDR3 in amino acids: CASSQGTSVGFPQGQFF. CDR3 DNA: TGTGCCAGCAGCCAAGGGACTAGCGTGGGGTTCCCCCAAGGGCAGTTCTTC.

The table lists this clonotype with many counts. This sequence joins TRBV19 and TRBJ2-1; a weak D match, TRBD2 (6 bases). Germline V gives CDR1 LNHDA, CDR2 SQIVND (reference sequence). The CDR3 spans 12 residues. V was cut by 6 bases and J by 3 bases, with 6 bases left in between. CDR3 DNA sequence: TGTGCCAGTAGGCGGGACTACAATGAGCAGTTCTTC. Translation: CASRRDYNEQFF.

The chain has TRBV4-3 and TRBJ1-4; tentative D call: TRBD1 (5 bases). V was trimmed by 1 base and J by 6 bases, leaving 9 bases between them. The germline gives CDR1 LGHNA, CDR2 YSLEER. The CDR3 has 14 amino acids. CDR3 amino acids: CASSQGGLYEKLFF. CDR3 sequence (DNA): TGCGCCAGCAGCCAAGGGGGACTGTATGAAAAACTGTTTTTT.

About this clonotype: With a far larger clone one base away, a read error is the likely cause. This chain connects TRBV6-2 or TRBV6-3 to TRBJ1-5, with D uncertain. The CDR3 consists of 15 residues. Germline CDR1 reads MNHEY; CDR2 reads SVGEGT. The CDR3 DNA follows: TGTGCCAGCAGTTACTCCGACGGGAACAATCGGCCCCAGCATTTT. It is translated as CASSYSDGNNRPQHF.

The sample holds many counts of this clonotype. Possible read error: a much larger clone is one base away. V and J are TRBV7-2 and TRBJ2-1; perhaps TRBD1 as D (6 bases). Per the germline V gene, CDR1 is SGHTA and CDR2 is FQGNSA. This CDR3 spans 15 amino acids. Here the CDR3 DNA reads TGTGCCGGCAGCTTCGCGGACAGCTCCTACAATGAGCAGTTCTTC. Translation gives CAGSFADSSYNEQFF.

This clonotype was counted only a few times. This sequence joins TRBV20-1 and TRBJ2-3, with TRBD2 as a possible D gene (6 bases). Germline assignment: CDR1 DFQATT and CDR2 SNEGSKA (reference sequence). The CDR3 length is 14 residues. Trimming stripped 0 bases from V and 10 bases from J, with 17 bases between. CDR3 in amino acids: CSAREGSGRTPQYF. The CDR3 nucleotides are TGCAGTGCTAGAGAGGGGAGCGGGCGCACTCCGCAGTATTTT.

This clonotype was seen many times. V and J are TRBV28 and TRBJ1-2; tentative D call: TRBD1 (6 bases). The CDR3 length is 14 residues. V was cut by 6 bases and J by 5 bases, with 16 bases left in between. The V gene's germline CDR1 is MDHEN and CDR2 SYDVKM. CDR3 nucleotides: TGTGCCAGCAGAGAGGGGGGTCCTCATTATGGCTACACCTTC. It is translated as CASREGGPHYGYTF.